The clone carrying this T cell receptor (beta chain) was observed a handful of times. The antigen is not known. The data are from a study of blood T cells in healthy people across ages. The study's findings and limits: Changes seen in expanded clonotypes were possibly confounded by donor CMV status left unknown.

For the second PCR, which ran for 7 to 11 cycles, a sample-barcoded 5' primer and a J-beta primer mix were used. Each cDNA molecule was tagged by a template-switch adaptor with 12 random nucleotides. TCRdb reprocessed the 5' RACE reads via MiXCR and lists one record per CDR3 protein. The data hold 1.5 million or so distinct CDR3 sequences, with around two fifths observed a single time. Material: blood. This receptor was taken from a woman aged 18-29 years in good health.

As DNA, the CDR3 is TGTGCCAGCAGCTTAACTGGGGGGCCAGGGGGCACTGAAGCTTTCTTT. This gives the protein CASSLTGGPGGTEAFF. V is TRBV11-2 and J is TRBJ1-1, with 7 nucleotides matching TRBD1. The CDR3 consists of 16 residues. J gave up 4 bases and V 2 bases, and 10 bases lay outside the gene matches. Germline lookup yields CDR1 SGHAT and CDR2 FQNNGV.